The entry below gives a single T cell receptor (beta chain) sequence along with its context. Researchers ran the PCR with 60 Vbeta and 13 Jbeta primers. Sequencing used immunoSEQ multiplex PCR; TCRdb keeps in-frame clones, though not all of them. The data hold approximately 27,000 clones, with about 64% observed a single time. This record comes from a study of cytomegalovirus exposure and HLA in healthy donors. The CDR3 consists of 14 residues. Germline V gives CDR1 GTSNPN, CDR2 SVGIG (reference sequence). The ends were cut back, 4 bases at V and 4 bases at J, with 16 bases in the middle. Input material: PBMCs. The TCR comes from a male donor in good health and CMV-seropositive. This rearrangement joins TRBV30 to TRBJ1-2; D gene uncertain. DNA for the CDR3: TGTGCCTGGATTAAGCCGGGGATTGCCTATGGCTACACCTTC. This codes for CAWIKPGIAYGYTF.